The clone carrying this T cell receptor (beta chain) appeared a few times. Its specificity is not known. It was cDNA, reverse transcribed from extracted RNA, that served as the sequencing template. Libraries were prepared by immunoSEQ multiplex PCR; TCRdb keeps only in-frame clonotypes and omits some of them. The repertoire holds under 250,000 clones, under 60% seen once, with 1.5% to 2% in the top ten. This entry comes from a study of CD8+ T cells in alopecia areata. Across the whole study: For 6 to 18 months, tofacitinib was taken, and 6 months off drug followed.

Stated treatment: oral pan-JAK inhibitor, 5-10 mg twice daily. General study findings and limits: Both scalp clonality and the expanded CD8+ clones among the top 100 showed a significant decrease with tofacitinib. Clonality was higher in lesional than normal scalp, especially in alopecia totalis/universalis.

The clonotype comes from a human donor with alopecia areata. The specimen comprised CD4+ T cells sorted from blood, sampled at week 4, from a patient treated with tofacitinib.

The CDR3 reads CSVDNRGWVSSYNEQFF. The CDR3 DNA sequence: TGCAGCGTTGACAACAGGGGATGGGTCAGCTCCTACAATGAGCAGTTCTTC. V gene TRBV29-1 combines with J gene TRBJ2-1; 7 bases align to TRBD1. The J segment lost 0 bases and the V segment lost 3 bases, leaving 11 bases of the junction unmatched. Germline lookup yields CDR1 SQVTM and CDR2 ANQGSEA. The CDR3 totals 17 residues.